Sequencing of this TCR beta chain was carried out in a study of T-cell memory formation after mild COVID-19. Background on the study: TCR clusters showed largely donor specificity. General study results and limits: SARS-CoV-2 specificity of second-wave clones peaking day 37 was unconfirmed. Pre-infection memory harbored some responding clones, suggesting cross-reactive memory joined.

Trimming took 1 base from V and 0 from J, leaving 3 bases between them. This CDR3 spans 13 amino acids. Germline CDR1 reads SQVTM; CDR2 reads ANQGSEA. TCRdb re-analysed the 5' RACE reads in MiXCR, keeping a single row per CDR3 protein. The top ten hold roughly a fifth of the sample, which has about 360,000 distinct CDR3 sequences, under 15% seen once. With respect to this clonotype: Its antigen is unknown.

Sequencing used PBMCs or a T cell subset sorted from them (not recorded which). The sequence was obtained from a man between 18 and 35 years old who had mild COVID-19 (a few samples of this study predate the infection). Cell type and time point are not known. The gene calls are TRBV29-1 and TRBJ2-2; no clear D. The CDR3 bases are TGCAGCGTTGAAGCTGCGAACACCGGGGAGCTGTTTTTT. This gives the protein CSVEAANTGELFF.